The next 29 T cell receptor beta chains were all read from a single sample in a study of neurological immune-mediated disorders. In TCRdb, the 5' RACE reads were re-called with MiXCR into one record per CDR3 protein. Among about 66,000 distinct CDR3 sequences listed, 3.4% were seen once. The sample was PBMCs. These receptor sequences come from a man aged 35 to 55 with multiple sclerosis.

This clonotype was observed many times. V gene TRBV4-1 combines with J gene TRBJ2-2; TRBD2 aligns across 7 bases. J was trimmed by 7 bases and V by 1 base; bases with no gene match: 12. The CDR3 runs to 17 residues. Germline CDR1 MGHRA, CDR2 YSYEKL. This chain's CDR3 is CASSQGVWTSRGGELFF. As DNA, the CDR3 is TGCGCCAGCAGCCAAGGGGTGTGGACTAGTAGAGGCGGGGAGCTGTTTTTT.

This clonotype was found many times. As DNA, the CDR3 is TGTGCCAGCAGTCCCAGGACTAGCGGGGGTTGGGGAAACAATGAGCAGTTCTTC. As protein: CASSPRTSGGWGNNEQFF. The V call is TRBV6-1, the J call TRBJ2-1; 13 bases are a match to TRBD2. The CDR3 loop spans 18 amino acids. Germline CDR1 reads MNHNS; CDR2 reads SASEGT. Trimming took 5 bases from V and 5 from J; bases not matched to a gene: 12.

This clonotype appeared many times. V gene TRBV5-1 combines with J gene TRBJ2-3, with D tentatively TRBD2 (6 bases). This CDR3 spans 15 amino acids. V was trimmed by 0 bases and J by 3 bases, leaving 11 bases between them. Germline CDR1 and CDR2: SGHRS and YFSETQ. The CDR3 bases are TGCGCCAGCAGCTTGGGCAGGAGCGGGACAGATACGCAGTATTTT. Translation gives CASSLGRSGTDTQYF. Together with reference TRBV5-1 and TRBJ2-3, the CDR3 gives the full variable domain: KAGVTQTPRYLIKTRGQQVTLSCSPISGHRSVSWYQQTPGQGLQFLFEYFSETQRNKGNFPGRFSGRQFSNSRSEMNVSTLELGDSALYLCASSLGRSGTDTQYFGPGTRLTVL.

The sample holds many counts of this clonotype. The chain is built from TRBV20-1 and TRBJ1-2, with no clear D. Trimming cost V 7 bases and J 0 bases, with 12 bases left between them. The CDR3 sequence is 13 residues long. Germline V gives CDR1 DFQATT, CDR2 SNEGSKA (reference sequence). CDR3 DNA sequence: TGCAGTGTTCTACCCGAAGCTAACTATGGCTACACCTTC. Translation: CSVLPEANYGYTF.

At least ten counts were recorded for this clonotype. V gene TRBV5-1 combines with J gene TRBJ2-5; 10 bases line up with TRBD2. CDR3 length: 16 amino acids. The V gene end was trimmed by 1 base and the J gene end by 2 bases; junction bases not matched to a gene: 5. Germline V CDR1 and CDR2: SGHRS, YFSETQ. For the CDR3, the DNA is TGCGCCAGCAGCTTGTACGCTAGCGGGAGTCAAGAGACCCAGTACTTC. This codes for CASSLYASGSQETQYF. The variable domain in full, with the rest retrieved from reference TRBV5-1 and TRBJ2-5, is KAGVTQTPRYLIKTRGQQVTLSCSPISGHRSVSWYQQTPGQGLQFLFEYFSETQRNKGNFPGRFSGRQFSNSRSEMNVSTLELGDSALYLCASSLYASGSQETQYFGPGTRLLVL.

The table lists this clonotype with many counts. V is TRBV3-1 and J is TRBJ1-2, with D possibly matching TRBD1 (5 bases). The CDR3 extends over 13 amino acids. Germline loops: CDR1 LGHDT, CDR2 YNNKEL (reference sequence). V gave up 1 base and J gave up 9 bases, with 12 bases separating them. The CDR3 reads CASSQGWQGSYTF. The CDR3 coding sequence is TGTGCCAGCAGCCAAGGGTGGCAGGGAAGCTACACCTTC.

There are many counts of this clonotype. The rearrangement uses TRBV5-1 and TRBJ2-7; 13 positions agree with TRBD2. Per the germline V gene, CDR1 is SGHRS and CDR2 is YFSETQ. V gave up 4 bases and J gave up 6 bases; unmatched junction bases: 7. The CDR3 covers 15 residues. This CDR3 reads CASSGRLAGGTEQYF. The CDR3 DNA reads as TGCGCCAGCAGCGGAAGACTAGCGGGGGGTACCGAGCAGTACTTC.

There are many counts of this clonotype. V and J are TRBV5-5 and TRBJ1-1, with a weak D call TRBD1 (5 bases). There are 13 residues in the CDR3. V shed 4 bases and J shed 3 bases, with 10 bases lying between them. Germline V gene data show CDR1 as SGHKS and CDR2 as YYEKEE (reference sequence). CDR3 DNA: TGTGCCAGCAGCCCCGGGGGGGACACTGAAGCTTTCTTT. Its protein is CASSPGGDTEAFF.

This clonotype was recorded at least ten times. The chain uses TRBV3-1 and TRBJ1-1; tentatively, D is TRBD1 (5 bases). This CDR3 is 15 amino acids long. Germline V lookup: CDR1 LGHDT, CDR2 YNNKEL (reference sequence). Trimming left V 1 base short and J 1 base short, with 10 bases between. The CDR3 protein is CASSQGGTGNTEAFF. CDR3 nucleotides: TGTGCCAGCAGCCAAGGAGGGACGGGGAACACTGAAGCTTTCTTT. Supplemented by reference TRBV3-1 and TRBJ1-1, the full variable domain reads DTAVSQTPKYLVTQMGNDKSIKCEQNLGHDTMYWYKQDSKKFLKIMFSYNNKELIINETVPNRFSPKSPDKAHLNLHINSLELGDSAVYFCASSQGGTGNTEAFFGQGTRLTVV.

This clonotype appeared a few times. The rearrangement joins TRBV12-3 or TRBV12-4 to TRBJ1-1; D is possibly TRBD1 (5 bases). Trimming shortened V by 5 bases and J by 4 bases, and 14 bases separated the two germline ends. The CDR3 has 14 amino acids. The CDR3 is CASSPGGVGTEAFF. The CDR3 bases are TGTGCCAGCAGTCCCGGGGGGGTGGGCACTGAAGCTTTCTTT.

The chain uses TRBV7-2 and TRBJ2-7, with D uncertain. This CDR3 has 14 residues. Germline CDR1 and CDR2: SGHTA and FQGNSA. Deletions cut 3 bases from V and 2 bases from J, with 11 bases between. The CDR3 region is CASSFWGGAYEQYF. The CDR3 DNA follows: TGTGCCAGCAGCTTTTGGGGTGGTGCCTACGAGCAGTACTTC.

The sample holds many counts of this clonotype. V and J are TRBV20-1 and TRBJ1-5; no firm D call. V was shortened by 4 bases and J by 7 bases, with 14 bases between the two germline ends. Germline lookup yields CDR1 DFQATT and CDR2 SNEGSKA (reference sequence). The CDR3 runs 13 residues. CDR3: CSATKAPDQPQHF. The CDR3 nucleotides are TGCAGTGCTACAAAAGCGCCCGACCAGCCCCAGCATTTT.

This clonotype was counted many times. The chain carries TRBV29-1 and TRBJ1-2; no clear D. CDR1 and CDR2 (germline): SQVTM, ANQGSEA. Trimming cost V 0 bases and J 8 bases, with 13 bases left between them. CDR3 size: 13 residues. The CDR3 reads CSVEDFATMGYTF. CDR3 bases: TGCAGCGTTGAAGATTTCGCGACTATGGGCTACACCTTC.

The sample holds many counts of this clonotype. The chain uses TRBV5-1 and TRBJ2-2; 9 bases are a match to TRBD1. Germline V gene lookup returns CDR1 SGHRS and CDR2 YFSETQ. The CDR3 totals 14 residues. The J segment lost 6 bases and the V segment lost 4 bases, leaving 4 bases of the junction unmatched. This CDR3 is CASSPGTGSGELFF. CDR3 DNA: TGCGCCAGCAGCCCCGGGACAGGGTCCGGGGAGCTGTTTTTT. Supplemented by reference TRBV5-1 and TRBJ2-2, the full variable domain reads KAGVTQTPRYLIKTRGQQVTLSCSPISGHRSVSWYQQTPGQGLQFLFEYFSETQRNKGNFPGRFSGRQFSNSRSEMNVSTLELGDSALYLCASSPGTGSGELFFGEGSRLTVL.

In this sample, this clonotype turned up many times. V and J are TRBV7-9 and TRBJ2-7, with TRBD2 as a possible D gene (5 bases). V was pared by 1 base and J by 0 bases, with 10 bases between. Germline CDR1 and CDR2: SEHNR and FQNEAQ (reference sequence). The CDR3 is made up of 15 amino acids. The CDR3 loop reads CASSLGERSSYEQYF. The DNA for the CDR3 is TGTGCCAGCAGCTTAGGCGAGCGGAGCTCCTACGAGCAGTACTTC.

This clonotype appeared many times. V usage is TRBV5-1 and J usage is TRBJ2-1, with 7 positions matching TRBD2. Germline loops: CDR1 SGHRS, CDR2 YFSETQ. J lost 5 bases, V lost 1 base, and 6 bases had no gene match. This CDR3 comprises 15 residues. The CDR3 loop reads CASSLSGRENNEQFF. The CDR3 nucleotides read TGCGCCAGCAGCTTGAGTGGGAGGGAGAACAATGAGCAGTTCTTC.

Ten or more counts support this clonotype. The genes are TRBV5-6 and TRBJ2-1; 10 nucleotides line up with TRBD2. Germline CDR1 reads SGHDT; CDR2 reads YYEEEE. This CDR3 region has 16 residues. Unmatched junction bases numbered 8, after V lost 4 bases and J lost 4 bases. CDR3 nucleotides: TGTGCCAGCAGCCTACTTGGGACTAGCGAGTACAATGAGCAGTTCTTC. Translation gives CASSLLGTSEYNEQFF.

This clonotype was seen repeatedly, ten times or more. The chain couples TRBV6-5 to TRBJ1-1; maybe TRBD1 (5 bases). Trimming took off 11 bases at V and 0 bases at J, with 19 bases between the two ends. This CDR3 spans 15 amino acids. Germline CDR1 is MNHEY and CDR2 is SVGAGI. CDR3 nucleotides: TGTGCCTCCCAAGTCACAGGCGCTATGAACACTGAAGCTTTCTTT. Its translation: CASQVTGAMNTEAFF.

This clonotype showed up many times. CDR3 coding DNA: TGTGCCAGCAGTGGACGGGTGAACACCGGGGAGCTGTTTTTT. It yields the protein CASSGRVNTGELFF. The chain is built from TRBV6-5 and TRBJ2-2, with D unresolved. CDR1 and CDR2 (germline): MNHEY, SVGAGI. With 5 bases removed from V and 1 base from J, the gap between germline ends came to 8 bases. This CDR3 is 14 amino acids long.

This clonotype has at least ten counts. J is TRBJ2-7 and V is TRBV5-1; TRBD1 aligns across 9 bases. The CDR3 totals 15 residues. The germline V gene has CDR1 SGHRS and CDR2 YFSETQ. V lost 4 bases and J lost 0; bases outside the gene matches: 5. This CDR3 reads CASSEGQGFSYEQYF. As DNA, the CDR3 is TGCGCCAGCAGCGAGGGACAGGGATTCTCCTACGAGCAGTACTTC.

This clonotype was counted ten times or more. This chain links TRBV5-4 with TRBJ2-3; 8 bases are shared with TRBD1. With 2 bases clipped from V and 5 bases from J, the junction kept 4 bases outside the gene matches. The CDR3 contains 14 residues. Looked up from germline, CDR1 is SGHNT and CDR2 is YYREEE (reference sequence). The CDR3 loop is CASSFLTGEDTQYF. Here the CDR3 DNA reads TGTGCCAGCAGCTTTTTGACAGGGGAAGATACGCAGTATTTT.

This clonotype showed up many times. The chain uses TRBV5-5 and TRBJ2-1; tentatively, D is TRBD1 (9 bases). This CDR3 is built from 19 residues. Trimming pared 5 bases from V and 3 bases from J, leaving 27 bases between. Germline CDR1 reads SGHKS; CDR2 reads YYEKEE (reference sequence). The CDR3 nucleotides read TGTGCCAGCAGTTTGCAAGGACAGGGGTTAGCGGGGCGCTACAATGAGCAGTTCTTC. Translated: CASSLQGQGLAGRYNEQFF.

The sample holds many counts of this clonotype. The chain couples TRBV6-5 to TRBJ2-7; perhaps TRBD1 as D (5 bases). V lost 7 bases and J lost 0, with 7 bases in between. The CDR3 is made up of 12 amino acids. Germline-derived CDR1 and CDR2 are MNHEY and SVGAGI. This CDR3 reads CASTGNSYEQYF. CDR3 bases: TGTGCCAGCACAGGGAACTCCTACGAGCAGTACTTC.

This clonotype has a count of ten or more. J is TRBJ2-3 and V is TRBV11-2, with 8 bases aligning to TRBD1. CDR3 length: 17 amino acids. Germline CDR1 SGHAT, CDR2 FQNNGV. V was clipped by 4 bases and J by 4 bases; unmatched bases: 13. The DNA for the CDR3 is TGTGCCAGCAGCTCCCGGATAATCCAGGGGGCGTCAGATACGCAGTATTTT. This codes for CASSSRIIQGASDTQYF.

In its sample, this clonotype was seen many times. The gene calls are TRBV12-3 or TRBV12-4 and TRBJ2-5; 13 nucleotides align to TRBD2. Losses at the gene ends were 6 bases for V and 5 bases for J; bases not matched to a gene: 3. The CDR3 covers 14 residues. In DNA form, the CDR3 reads TGTGCCAGCAGGGGGACTAGCGGGAAGGAGACCCAGTACTTC. Translated, it gives CASRGTSGKETQYF.

This clonotype came up many times. This chain uses TRBV11-2 with TRBJ2-3, with 8 bases matching TRBD1. Germline CDR1 reads SGHAT; CDR2 reads FQNNGV. CDR3 length equals 14 residues. J lost 6 bases, V lost 1 base, and 3 bases had no gene match. DNA of the CDR3: TGTGCCAGCAGCTTAGGACAGGGGCTGGATACGCAGTATTTT. It yields the protein CASSLGQGLDTQYF.

The table lists this clonotype with many counts. The chain combines TRBV5-1 with TRBJ1-4; unclear D gene. V lost 0 bases and J 8 bases, leaving 14 bases between the germline ends. CDR3 size: 15 residues. The germline CDR1 and CDR2 sequences are SGHRS and YFSETQ. The CDR3 region has the DNA TGCGCCAGCAGCTTGGAACAGCCTAAAGGGGAAAAACTGTTTTTT. As protein: CASSLEQPKGEKLFF. Looking up the rest from reference TRBV5-1 and TRBJ1-4 gives the full variable domain: KAGVTQTPRYLIKTRGQQVTLSCSPISGHRSVSWYQQTPGQGLQFLFEYFSETQRNKGNFPGRFSGRQFSNSRSEMNVSTLELGDSALYLCASSLEQPKGEKLFFGSGTQLSVL.

Many counts were recorded for this clonotype. This sequence joins TRBV7-9 and TRBJ2-7, with D tentatively TRBD1 or TRBD2 (7 bases each). The CDR3 covers 15 residues. CDR1 is SEHNR, CDR2 FQNEAQ, per germline (reference sequence). Deletions cut 4 bases from V and 5 bases from J, with 18 bases between. DNA of the CDR3: TGTGCCAGCAGCTCAGCGGTGACAGGGAGGGACGAGCAGTACTTC. Protein: CASSSAVTGRDEQYF.

This clonotype has at least ten counts. V is TRBV12-3 or TRBV12-4 and J is TRBJ2-1; possibly TRBD2 for D (5 bases). The CDR3 length is 14 residues. V lost 9 bases to trimming and J lost 0 bases, with 12 bases between them. For the CDR3, the DNA is TGTGCCAGTACTAGGGCGAGCTCCTACAATGAGCAGTTCTTC. This codes for CASTRASSYNEQFF.